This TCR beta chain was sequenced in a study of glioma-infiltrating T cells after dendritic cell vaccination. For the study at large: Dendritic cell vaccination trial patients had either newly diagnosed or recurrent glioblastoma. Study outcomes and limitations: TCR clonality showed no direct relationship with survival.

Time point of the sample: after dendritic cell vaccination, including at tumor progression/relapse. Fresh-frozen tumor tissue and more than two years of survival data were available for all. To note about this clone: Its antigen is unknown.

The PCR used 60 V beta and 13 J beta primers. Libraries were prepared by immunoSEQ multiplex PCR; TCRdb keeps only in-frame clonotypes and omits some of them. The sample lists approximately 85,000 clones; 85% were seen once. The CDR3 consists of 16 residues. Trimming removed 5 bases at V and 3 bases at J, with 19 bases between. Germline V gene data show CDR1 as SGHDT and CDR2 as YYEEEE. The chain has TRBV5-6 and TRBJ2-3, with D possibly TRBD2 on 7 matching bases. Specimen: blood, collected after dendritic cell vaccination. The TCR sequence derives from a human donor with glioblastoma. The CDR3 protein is CASRGRGGGKTDTQYF. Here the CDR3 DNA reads TGTGCCAGCAGGGGAAGAGGCGGGGGCAAAACAGATACGCAGTATTTT.